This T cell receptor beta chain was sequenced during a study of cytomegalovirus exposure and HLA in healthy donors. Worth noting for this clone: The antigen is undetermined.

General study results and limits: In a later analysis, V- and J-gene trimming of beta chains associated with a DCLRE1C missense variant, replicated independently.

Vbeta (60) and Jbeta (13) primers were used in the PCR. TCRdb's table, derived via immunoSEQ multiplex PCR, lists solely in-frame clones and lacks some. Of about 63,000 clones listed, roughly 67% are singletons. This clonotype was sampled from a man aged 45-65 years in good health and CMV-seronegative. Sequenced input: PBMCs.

The CDR3 sequence is CASSERGLLTSGGASDTQYF. DNA of the CDR3: TGTGCCAGCAGTGAACGGGGACTCCTGACTAGCGGGGGGGCGTCAGATACGCAGTATTTT. The gene calls are TRBV6-1 and TRBJ2-3; 14 bases are a match to TRBD2. Germline CDR1 is MNHNS and CDR2 is SASEGT. This CDR3 has 20 amino acids. Trimming cost V 2 bases and J 4 bases; bases outside gene matches: 14.